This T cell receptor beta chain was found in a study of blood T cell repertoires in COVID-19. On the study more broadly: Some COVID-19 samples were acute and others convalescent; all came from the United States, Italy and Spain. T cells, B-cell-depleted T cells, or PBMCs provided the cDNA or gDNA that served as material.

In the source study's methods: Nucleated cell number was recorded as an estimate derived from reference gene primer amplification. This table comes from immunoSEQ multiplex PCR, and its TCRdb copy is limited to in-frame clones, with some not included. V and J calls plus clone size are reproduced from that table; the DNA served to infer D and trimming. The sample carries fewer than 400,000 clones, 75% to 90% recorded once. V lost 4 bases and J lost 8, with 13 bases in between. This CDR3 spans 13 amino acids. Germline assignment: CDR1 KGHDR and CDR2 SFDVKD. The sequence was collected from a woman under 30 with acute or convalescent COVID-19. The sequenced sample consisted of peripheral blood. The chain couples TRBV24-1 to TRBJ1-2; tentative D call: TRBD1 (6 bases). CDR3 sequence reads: CATSEETGCGYTF. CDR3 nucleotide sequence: TGTGCCACCAGTGAGGAAACAGGGTGCGGCTACACCTTC.